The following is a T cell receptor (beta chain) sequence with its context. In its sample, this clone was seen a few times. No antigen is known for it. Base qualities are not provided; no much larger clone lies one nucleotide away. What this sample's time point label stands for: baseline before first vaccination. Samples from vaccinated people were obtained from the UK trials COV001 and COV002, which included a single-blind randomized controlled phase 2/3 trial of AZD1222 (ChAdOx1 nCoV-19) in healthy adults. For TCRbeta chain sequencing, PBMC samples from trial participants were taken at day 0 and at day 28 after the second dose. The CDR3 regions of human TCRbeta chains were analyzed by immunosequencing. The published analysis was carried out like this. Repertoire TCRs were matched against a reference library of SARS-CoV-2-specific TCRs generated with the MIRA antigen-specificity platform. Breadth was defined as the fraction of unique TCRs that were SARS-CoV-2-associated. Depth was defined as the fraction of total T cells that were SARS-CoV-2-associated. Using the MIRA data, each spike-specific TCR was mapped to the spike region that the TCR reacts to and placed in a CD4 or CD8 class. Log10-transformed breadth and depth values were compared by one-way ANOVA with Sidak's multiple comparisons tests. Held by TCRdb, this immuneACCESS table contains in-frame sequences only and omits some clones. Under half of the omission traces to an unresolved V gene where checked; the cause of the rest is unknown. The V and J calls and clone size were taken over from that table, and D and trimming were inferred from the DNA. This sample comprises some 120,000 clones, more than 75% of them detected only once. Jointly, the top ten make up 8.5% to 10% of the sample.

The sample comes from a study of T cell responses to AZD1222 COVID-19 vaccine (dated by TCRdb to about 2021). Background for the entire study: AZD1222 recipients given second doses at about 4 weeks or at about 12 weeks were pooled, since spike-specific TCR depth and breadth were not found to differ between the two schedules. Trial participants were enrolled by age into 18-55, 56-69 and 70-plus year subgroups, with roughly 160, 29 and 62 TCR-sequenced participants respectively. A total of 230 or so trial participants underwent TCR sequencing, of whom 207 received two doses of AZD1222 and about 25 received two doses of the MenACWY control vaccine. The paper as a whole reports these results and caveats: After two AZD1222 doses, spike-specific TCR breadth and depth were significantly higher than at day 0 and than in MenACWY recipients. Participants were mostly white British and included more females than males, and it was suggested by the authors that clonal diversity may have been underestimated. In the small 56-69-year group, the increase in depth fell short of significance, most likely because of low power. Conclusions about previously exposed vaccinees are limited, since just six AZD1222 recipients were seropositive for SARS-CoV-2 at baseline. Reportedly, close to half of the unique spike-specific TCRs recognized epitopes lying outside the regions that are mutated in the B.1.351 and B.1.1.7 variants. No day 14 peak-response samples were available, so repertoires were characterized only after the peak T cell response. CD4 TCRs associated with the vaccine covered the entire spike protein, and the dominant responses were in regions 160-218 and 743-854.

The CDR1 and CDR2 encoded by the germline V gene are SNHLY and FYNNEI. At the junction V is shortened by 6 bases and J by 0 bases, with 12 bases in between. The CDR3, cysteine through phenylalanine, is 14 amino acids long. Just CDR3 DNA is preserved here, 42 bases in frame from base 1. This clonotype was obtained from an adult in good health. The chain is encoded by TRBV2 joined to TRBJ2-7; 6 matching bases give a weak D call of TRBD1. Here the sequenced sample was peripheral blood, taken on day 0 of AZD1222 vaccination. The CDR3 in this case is CASRDTGNSYEQYF. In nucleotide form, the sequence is TGTGCCAGCAGGGATACAGGGAACTCCTACGAGCAGTACTTC. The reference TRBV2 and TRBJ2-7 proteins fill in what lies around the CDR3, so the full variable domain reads EPEVTQTPSHQVTQMGQEVILRCVPISNHLYFYWYRQILGQKVEFLVSFYNNEISEKSEIFDDQFSVERPDGSNFTLKIRSTKLEDSAMYFCASRDTGNSYEQYFGPGTRLTVT.